The 8 T cell receptor beta chains reported below all come from one sample, sequenced in a study of cytomegalovirus exposure and HLA in healthy donors. Amplification used 60 Vbeta primers and 13 Jbeta primers. The method was immunoSEQ multiplex PCR; TCRdb's version includes in-frame clones alone and lacks a portion of them. The table shows 65,000 or so clones, with over 50% occurring only once. The source material was PBMCs. Receptors originate from a man younger than 45 in good health and CMV-seronegative.

This clone has just a few counts. The chain uses TRBV5-6 and TRBJ2-7, with 8 nucleotides matching TRBD1. CDR1 is SGHDT and CDR2 is YYEEEE in the germline V gene. The CDR3 totals 14 residues. V dropped 1 base and J dropped 3; count of bases not matched to a gene: 3. Written as DNA, the CDR3 is TGTGCCAGCAGCTTGTTCGGACAGGGCTACGAGCAGTACTTC. Its protein product is CASSLFGQGYEQYF.

This clone has just a few counts. The chain carries TRBV14 and TRBJ1-2, with D possibly matching TRBD1 (6 bases). Germline CDR1 and CDR2: SGHDN and FVKESK. The CDR3 has 16 amino acids. V dropped 5 bases and J dropped 2 bases, with 18 bases sitting between them. The CDR3 loop reads CASSAGQLKSNYGYTF. In DNA, the CDR3 is TGTGCCAGCAGCGCCGGACAGCTTAAGTCGAACTATGGCTACACCTTC. Using reference TRBV14 and TRBJ1-2 for the parts outside the CDR3, the full variable domain is EAGVTQFPSHSVIEKGQTVTLRCDPISGHDNLYWYRRVMGKEIKFLLHFVKESKQDESGMPNNRFLAERTGGTYSTLKVQPAELEDSGVYFCASSAGQLKSNYGYTFGSGTRLTVV.

This chain connects TRBV6-6 to TRBJ2-7; TRBD1 is a possible D gene (7 bases). Germline V gives CDR1 MNHNY, CDR2 SVGAGI (reference sequence). Trimming stripped 4 bases from V and 5 bases from J, with 18 bases between. The length of the CDR3 is 15 residues. The CDR3 sequence is CASSFQGGRVNEQYF. The CDR3, as DNA: TGTGCCAGCAGTTTCCAGGGGGGTAGGGTCAACGAGCAGTACTTC.

The CDR3 nucleotides read TGTGCCAGTAGTCAGGGGGAGAATTCACCCCTCCACTTT. It encodes CASSQGENSPLHF. J is TRBJ1-6 and V is TRBV19, with 7 nucleotides matching TRBD1. With 5 bases clipped from V and 7 bases from J, the junction kept 2 bases outside the gene matches. This CDR3 contains 13 residues. Germline lookup yields CDR1 LNHDA and CDR2 SQIVND (reference sequence).

This clone appeared a few times. The rearrangement joins TRBV30 to TRBJ1-1, with D perhaps matching TRBD1 (6 bases). The CDR3 extends over 14 amino acids. Trimming pared 2 bases from V and 11 bases from J, leaving 21 bases between. Germline lookup yields CDR1 GTSNPN and CDR2 SVGIG (reference sequence). For the CDR3, the DNA is TGTGCCTGGAGTACGCCTTGGGGCAGGGGAGGGGCTTTCTTT. Residues: CAWSTPWGRGGAFF.

This clone showed up just once. The rearrangement joins TRBV15 to TRBJ2-1; 7 nucleotides agree with TRBD2. V gave up 0 bases and J gave up 4 bases; unmatched junction bases: 6. This CDR3 has 16 residues. Germline CDR1 reads LNHNV; CDR2 reads YYDKDF (reference sequence). This chain's CDR3 is CATSREAGRGYNEQFF. The CDR3, as DNA: TGTGCCACCAGCAGAGAGGCAGGGAGGGGATACAATGAGCAGTTCTTC. Full variable domain (outside the CDR3, taken from reference TRBV15 and TRBJ2-1): DAMVIQNPRYQVTQFGKPVTLSCSQTLNHNVMYWYQQKSSQAPKLLFHYYDKDFNNEADTPDNFQSRRPNTSFCFLDIRSPGLGDTAMYLCATSREAGRGYNEQFFGPGTRLTVL.

The table lists this clone with a few counts. The V and J genes are TRBV2 and TRBJ1-6; 7 bases agree with TRBD1. The V gene end was trimmed by 2 bases and the J gene end by 9 bases; junction bases not matched to a gene: 10. CDR3 length equals 16 residues. Germline values: CDR1 SNHLY, CDR2 FYNNEI. The CDR3 loop is CASSEPTGVSGSPLHF. The DNA for the CDR3 is TGTGCCAGCAGTGAACCCACAGGGGTTTCGGGTTCACCCCTCCACTTT.

This clone has a handful of counts. The chain combines TRBV7-6 with TRBJ1-4, with 8 bases lining up with TRBD1. This CDR3 spans 16 amino acids. With 3 bases clipped from V and 4 bases from J, the junction kept 7 bases outside the gene matches. Germline V gives CDR1 SGHVS, CDR2 FNYEAQ. CDR3 DNA: TGTGCCAGCAGCTTTACAGGGGGGATGGGTAATGAAAAACTGTTTTTT. It translates to CASSFTGGMGNEKLFF.